Sequencing of this TCR beta chain was carried out in a study of blood T cell repertoires in COVID-19. Turning to the study itself: Samples came from the United States, Italy and Spain, spanning acute and convalescent COVID-19. In each case, the material was cDNA or gDNA derived from T cells, B-cell-depleted T cells, or PBMCs.

Study processing details: Scientists estimated how many nucleated cells there were by amplifying reference gene primers. Sequenced by immunoSEQ multiplex PCR; TCRdb stores in-frame clones only, minus some. V, J and clone size are those of that table, while D and trimming were read from the DNA. The table includes roughly 100,000 clones, more than 75% detected once. CDR3 length: 15 residues. CDR1 is SGHAT, CDR2 FQNNGV, per germline. Trimming pared 2 bases from V and 2 bases from J, leaving 12 bases between. This clonotype was obtained from a human donor in a cohort sampled during active COVID-19. The specimen was peripheral blood. This chain links TRBV11-2 with TRBJ1-2, with TRBD1 as a possible D gene (5 bases). The CDR3 loop is CASSLLKGWNYGYTF. Here the CDR3 DNA reads TGTGCCAGCAGCTTACTAAAGGGGTGGAACTATGGCTACACCTTC.